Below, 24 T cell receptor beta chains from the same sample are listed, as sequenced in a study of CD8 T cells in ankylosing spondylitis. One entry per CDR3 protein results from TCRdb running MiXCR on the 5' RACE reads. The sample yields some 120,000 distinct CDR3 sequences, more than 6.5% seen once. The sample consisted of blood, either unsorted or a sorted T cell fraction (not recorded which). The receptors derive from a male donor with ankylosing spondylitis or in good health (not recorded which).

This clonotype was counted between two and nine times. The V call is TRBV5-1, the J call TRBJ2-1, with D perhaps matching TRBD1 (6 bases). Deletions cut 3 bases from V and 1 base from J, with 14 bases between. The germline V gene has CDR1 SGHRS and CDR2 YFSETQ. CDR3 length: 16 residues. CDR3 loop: CASSSGVLISYNEQFF. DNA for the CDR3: TGCGCCAGCAGCTCAGGGGTTCTGATTTCCTACAATGAGCAGTTCTTC. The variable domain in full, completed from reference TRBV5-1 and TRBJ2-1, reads KAGVTQTPRYLIKTRGQQVTLSCSPISGHRSVSWYQQTPGQGLQFLFEYFSETQRNKGNFPGRFSGRQFSNSRSEMNVSTLELGDSALYLCASSSGVLISYNEQFFGPGTRLTVL.

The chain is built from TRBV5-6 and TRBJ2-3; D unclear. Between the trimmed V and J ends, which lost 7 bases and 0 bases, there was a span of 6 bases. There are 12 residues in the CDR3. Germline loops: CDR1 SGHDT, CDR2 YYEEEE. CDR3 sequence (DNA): TGTGCCAGCCGCTATAGCACAGATACGCAGTATTTT. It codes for CASRYSTDTQYF.

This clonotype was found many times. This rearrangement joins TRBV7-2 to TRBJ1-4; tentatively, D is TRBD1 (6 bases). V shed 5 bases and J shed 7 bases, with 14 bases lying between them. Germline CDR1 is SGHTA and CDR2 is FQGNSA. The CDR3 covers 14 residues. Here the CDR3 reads CASSLTGSGEKLFF. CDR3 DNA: TGTGCCAGCAGCCTAACAGGGAGCGGTGAAAAACTGTTTTTT. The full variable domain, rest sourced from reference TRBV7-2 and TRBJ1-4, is GAGVSQSPSNKVTEKGKDVELRCDPISGHTALYWYRQSLGQGLEFLIYFQGNSAPDKSGLPSDRFSAERTGGSVSTLTIQRTQQEDSAVYLCASSLTGSGEKLFFGSGTQLSVL.

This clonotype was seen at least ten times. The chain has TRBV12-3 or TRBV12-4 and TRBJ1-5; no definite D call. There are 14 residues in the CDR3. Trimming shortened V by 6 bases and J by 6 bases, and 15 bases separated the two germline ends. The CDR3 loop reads CASSPDRAGQPQHF. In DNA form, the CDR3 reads TGTGCCAGCAGCCCCGACCGAGCGGGTCAGCCCCAGCATTTT.

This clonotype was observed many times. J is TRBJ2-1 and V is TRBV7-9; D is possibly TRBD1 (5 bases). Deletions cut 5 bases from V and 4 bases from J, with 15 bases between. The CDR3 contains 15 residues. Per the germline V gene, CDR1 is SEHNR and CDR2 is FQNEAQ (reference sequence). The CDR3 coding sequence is TGTGCCAGCAGCCCAGGCCCCGACAGTTACAATGAGCAGTTCTTC. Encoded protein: CASSPGPDSYNEQFF.

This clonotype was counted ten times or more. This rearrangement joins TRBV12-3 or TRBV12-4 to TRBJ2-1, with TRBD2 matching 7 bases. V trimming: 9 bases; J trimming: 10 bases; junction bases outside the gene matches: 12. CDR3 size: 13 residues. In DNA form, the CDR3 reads TGTGCCAGTGGGGATACGGCGGGGGTCGAGCAGTTCTTC. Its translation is CASGDTAGVEQFF.

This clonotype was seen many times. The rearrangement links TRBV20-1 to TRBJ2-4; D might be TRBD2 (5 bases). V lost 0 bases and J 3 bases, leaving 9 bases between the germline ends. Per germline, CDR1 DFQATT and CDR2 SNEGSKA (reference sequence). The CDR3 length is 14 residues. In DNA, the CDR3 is TGCAGTGCTAGAGATGGAGAGGGCAAAAACATTCAGTACTTC. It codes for CSARDGEGKNIQYF.

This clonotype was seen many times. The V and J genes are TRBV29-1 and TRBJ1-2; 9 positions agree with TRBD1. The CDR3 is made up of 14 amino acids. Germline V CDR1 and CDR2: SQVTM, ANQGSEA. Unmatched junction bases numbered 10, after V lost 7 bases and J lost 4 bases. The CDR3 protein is CSAGDRASGYGYTF. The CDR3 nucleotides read TGCAGCGCCGGGGACAGGGCCTCGGGCTATGGCTACACCTTC. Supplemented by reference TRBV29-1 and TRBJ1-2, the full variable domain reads SAVISQKPSRDICQRGTSLTIQCQVDSQVTMMFWYRQQPGQSLTLIATANQGSEATYESGFVIDKFPISRPNLTFSTLTVSNMSPEDSSIYLCSAGDRASGYGYTFGSGTRLTVV.

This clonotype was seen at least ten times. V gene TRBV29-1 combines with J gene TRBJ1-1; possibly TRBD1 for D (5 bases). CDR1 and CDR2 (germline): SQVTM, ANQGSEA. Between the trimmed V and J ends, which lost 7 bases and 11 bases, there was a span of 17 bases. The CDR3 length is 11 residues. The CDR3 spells CSGGMLGPAFF. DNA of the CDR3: TGCAGCGGCGGCATGTTGGGGCCCGCTTTCTTT.

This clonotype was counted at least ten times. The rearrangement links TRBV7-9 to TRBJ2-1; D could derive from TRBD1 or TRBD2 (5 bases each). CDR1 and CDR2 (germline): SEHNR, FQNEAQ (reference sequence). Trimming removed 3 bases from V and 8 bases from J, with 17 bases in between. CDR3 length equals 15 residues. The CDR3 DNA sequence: TGTGCCAGCAGCTTGCAGCGCACCATGGGGGATGAGCAGTTCTTC. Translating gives CASSLQRTMGDEQFF.

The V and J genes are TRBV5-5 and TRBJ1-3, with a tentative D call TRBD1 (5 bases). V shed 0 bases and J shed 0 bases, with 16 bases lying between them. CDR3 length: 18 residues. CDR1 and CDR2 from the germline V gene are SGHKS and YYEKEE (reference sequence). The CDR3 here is CASSLAGGTFLSGNTIYF. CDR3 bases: TGTGCCAGCAGCTTGGCCGGGGGAACCTTCCTCTCTGGAAACACCATATATTTT.

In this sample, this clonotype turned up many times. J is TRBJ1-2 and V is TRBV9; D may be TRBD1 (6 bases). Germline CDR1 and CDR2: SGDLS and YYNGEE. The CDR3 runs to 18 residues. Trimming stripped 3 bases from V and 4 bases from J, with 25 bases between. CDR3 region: CASSERGGQPTDPYGYTF. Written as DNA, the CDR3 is TGTGCCAGCAGCGAGAGGGGCGGACAGCCCACCGATCCCTATGGCTACACCTTC.

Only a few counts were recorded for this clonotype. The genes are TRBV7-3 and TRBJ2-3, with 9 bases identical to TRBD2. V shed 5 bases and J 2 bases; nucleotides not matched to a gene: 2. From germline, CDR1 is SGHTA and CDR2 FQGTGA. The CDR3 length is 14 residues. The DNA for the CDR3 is TGTGCCAGCAGCCTAGCGGGGTACACAGATACGCAGTATTTT. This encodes CASSLAGYTDTQYF.

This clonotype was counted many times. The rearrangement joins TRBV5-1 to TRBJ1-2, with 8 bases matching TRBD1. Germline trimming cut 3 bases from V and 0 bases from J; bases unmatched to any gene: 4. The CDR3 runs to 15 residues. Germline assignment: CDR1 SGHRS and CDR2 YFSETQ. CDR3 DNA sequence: TGCGCCAGCAGCTCTCAGGGGGCTACTAACTATGGCTACACCTTC. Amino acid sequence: CASSSQGATNYGYTF.

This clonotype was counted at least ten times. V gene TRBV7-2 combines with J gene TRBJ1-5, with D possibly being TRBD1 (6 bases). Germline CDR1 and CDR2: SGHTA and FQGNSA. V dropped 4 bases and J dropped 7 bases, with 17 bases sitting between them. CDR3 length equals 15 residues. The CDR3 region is CASSSSHGGMQPQHF. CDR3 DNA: TGTGCCAGCAGCTCCTCTCATGGGGGCATGCAGCCCCAGCATTTT.

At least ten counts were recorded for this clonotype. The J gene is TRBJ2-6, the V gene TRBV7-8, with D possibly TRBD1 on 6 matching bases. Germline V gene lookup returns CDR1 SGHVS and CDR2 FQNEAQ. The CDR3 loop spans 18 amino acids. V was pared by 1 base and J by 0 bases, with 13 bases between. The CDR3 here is CASSLVGQRLSGANVLTF. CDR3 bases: TGTGCCAGCAGCTTAGTTGGACAGCGCCTCTCTGGGGCCAACGTCCTGACTTTC.

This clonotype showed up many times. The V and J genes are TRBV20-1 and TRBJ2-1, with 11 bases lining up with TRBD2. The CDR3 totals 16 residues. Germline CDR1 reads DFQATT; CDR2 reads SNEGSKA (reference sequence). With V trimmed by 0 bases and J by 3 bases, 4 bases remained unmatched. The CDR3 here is CSAREASGGIYNEQFF. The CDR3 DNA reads TGCAGTGCTAGAGAGGCTAGCGGGGGGATCTACAATGAGCAGTTCTTC.

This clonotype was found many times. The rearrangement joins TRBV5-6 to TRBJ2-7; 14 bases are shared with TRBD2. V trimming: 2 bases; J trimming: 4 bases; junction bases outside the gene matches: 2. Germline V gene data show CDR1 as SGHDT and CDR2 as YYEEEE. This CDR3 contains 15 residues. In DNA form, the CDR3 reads TGTGCCAGCAGCTTAAGACTAGCGGGAGGGTACGAGCAGTACTTC. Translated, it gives CASSLRLAGGYEQYF.

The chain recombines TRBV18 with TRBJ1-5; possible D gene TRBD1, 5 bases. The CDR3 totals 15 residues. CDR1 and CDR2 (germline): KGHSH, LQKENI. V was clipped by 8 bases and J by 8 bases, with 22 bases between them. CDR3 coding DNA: TGTGCCAGCCCACGGGCGGGGGATGAAAGGGAGCCCCAGCATTTT. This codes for CASPRAGDEREPQHF.

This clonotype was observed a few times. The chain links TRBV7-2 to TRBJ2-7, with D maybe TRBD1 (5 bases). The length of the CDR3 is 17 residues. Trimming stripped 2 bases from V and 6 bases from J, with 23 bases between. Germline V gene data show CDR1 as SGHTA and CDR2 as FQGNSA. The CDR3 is CASSLLGLGQGSGEQYF. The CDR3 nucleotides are TGTGCCAGCAGCTTACTCGGGTTAGGGCAGGGATCGGGCGAGCAGTACTTC.

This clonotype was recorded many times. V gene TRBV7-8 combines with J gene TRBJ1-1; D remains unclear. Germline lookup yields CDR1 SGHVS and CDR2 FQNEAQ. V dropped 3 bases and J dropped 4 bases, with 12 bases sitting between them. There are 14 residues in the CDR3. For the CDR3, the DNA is TGTGCCAGCAGCTTTTTCGGGCAGCGCACTGAAGCTTTCTTT. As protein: CASSFFGQRTEAFF.

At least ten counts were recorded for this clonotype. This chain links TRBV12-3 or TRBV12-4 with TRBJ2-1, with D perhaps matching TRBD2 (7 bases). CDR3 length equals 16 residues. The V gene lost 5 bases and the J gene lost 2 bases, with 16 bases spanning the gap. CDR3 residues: CASSPRGGGTYNEQFF. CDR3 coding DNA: TGTGCCAGCAGTCCGAGGGGCGGGGGCACCTACAATGAGCAGTTCTTC.

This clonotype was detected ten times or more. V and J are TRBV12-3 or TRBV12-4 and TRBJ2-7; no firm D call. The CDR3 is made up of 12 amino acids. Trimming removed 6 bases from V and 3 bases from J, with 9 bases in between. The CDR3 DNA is TGTGCCAGCAGCCGGACGGTCTACGAGCAGTACTTC. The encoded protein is CASSRTVYEQYF.

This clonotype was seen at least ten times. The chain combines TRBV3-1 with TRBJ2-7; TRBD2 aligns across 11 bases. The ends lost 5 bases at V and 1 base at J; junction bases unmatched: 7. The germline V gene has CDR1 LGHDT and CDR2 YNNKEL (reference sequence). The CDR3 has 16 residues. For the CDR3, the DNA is TGTGCCAGCAGCTCATCGGGACTAGCGGTTTCCTACGAGCAGTACTTC. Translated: CASSSSGLAVSYEQYF.